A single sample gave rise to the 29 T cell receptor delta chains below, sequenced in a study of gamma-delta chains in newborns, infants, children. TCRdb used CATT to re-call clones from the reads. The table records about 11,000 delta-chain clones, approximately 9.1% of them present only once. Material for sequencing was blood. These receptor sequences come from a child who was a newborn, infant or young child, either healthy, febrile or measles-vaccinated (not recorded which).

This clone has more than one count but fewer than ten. The CDR3, as DNA: TGTGCTCTTGGGGAACTAGAGAAGTCTTACTGGGGGCTCTACACCGATAAACTCATCTTT. This encodes CALGELEKSYWGLYTDKLIF. The chain uses TRDV1 and TRDJ1; 8 bases fit TRDD3. From germline, CDR1 is TSWWSYY and CDR2 QGS. V lost 0 bases, J lost 0 bases, and 15 bases stayed unmatched. CDR3 length equals 20 residues.

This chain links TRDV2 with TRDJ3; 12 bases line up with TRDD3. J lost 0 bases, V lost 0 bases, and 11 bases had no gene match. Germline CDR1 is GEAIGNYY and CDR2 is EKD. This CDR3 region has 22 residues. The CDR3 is CACDTGGTGGYRSSWDTRQMFF. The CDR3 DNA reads TGTGCCTGTGACACCGGAGGTACTGGGGGATACCGCAGCTCCTGGGACACCCGACAGATGTTTTTC.

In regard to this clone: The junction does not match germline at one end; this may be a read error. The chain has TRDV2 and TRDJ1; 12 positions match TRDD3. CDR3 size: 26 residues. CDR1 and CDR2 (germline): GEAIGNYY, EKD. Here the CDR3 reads CACDTLKLPVPSLGDTRRSETDKPIF. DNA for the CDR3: TGTGCCTGTGACACCCTAAAACTTCCTGTACCCAGTCTGGGGGATACGCGGCGGTCTGAGACCGATAAACCCATCTTT.

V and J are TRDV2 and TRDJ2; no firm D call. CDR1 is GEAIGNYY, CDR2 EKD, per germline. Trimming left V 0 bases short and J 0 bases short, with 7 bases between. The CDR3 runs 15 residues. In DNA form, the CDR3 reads TGTGCCTGTGACACCGTCGGGCCTTTGACAGCACAACTCTTCTTT. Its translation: CACDTVGPLTAQLFF.

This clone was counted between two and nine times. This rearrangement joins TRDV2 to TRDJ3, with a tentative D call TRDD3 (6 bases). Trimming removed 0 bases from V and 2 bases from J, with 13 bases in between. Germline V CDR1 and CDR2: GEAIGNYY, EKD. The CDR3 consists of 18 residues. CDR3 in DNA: TGTGCCTGTGACACCGGGGATCGCATCGCCTGGGACACCCGACAGATGTTTTTC. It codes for CACDTGDRIAWDTRQMFF.

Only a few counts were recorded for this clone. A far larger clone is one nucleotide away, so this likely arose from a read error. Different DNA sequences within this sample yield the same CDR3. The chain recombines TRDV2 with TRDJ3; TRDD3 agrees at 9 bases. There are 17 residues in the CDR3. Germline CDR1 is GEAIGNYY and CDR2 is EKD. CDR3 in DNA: TGTGCCTGCGACAGTACTGGGGGATCCTGGGACACCCGACAGATGTTTTTC. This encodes CACDSTGGSWDTRQMFF.

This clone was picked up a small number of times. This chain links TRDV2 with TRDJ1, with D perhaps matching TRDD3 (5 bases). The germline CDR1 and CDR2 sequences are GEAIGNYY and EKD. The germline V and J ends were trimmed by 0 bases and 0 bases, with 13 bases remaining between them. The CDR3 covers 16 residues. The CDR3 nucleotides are TGTGCCTGTGACACCGTAGGGGAGCCGTACACCGATAAACTCATCTTT. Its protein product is CACDTVGEPYTDKLIF.

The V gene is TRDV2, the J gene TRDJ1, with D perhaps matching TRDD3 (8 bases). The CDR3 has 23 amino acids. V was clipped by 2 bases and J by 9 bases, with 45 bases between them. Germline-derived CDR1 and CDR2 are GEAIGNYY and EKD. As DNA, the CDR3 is TGTGCCTGTGACATAATTCCTACCTCCACGTTGGGGGATCGCCTGAGGGAGGAGTCTGAACTCATCTTT. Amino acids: CACDIIPTSTLGDRLREESELIF.

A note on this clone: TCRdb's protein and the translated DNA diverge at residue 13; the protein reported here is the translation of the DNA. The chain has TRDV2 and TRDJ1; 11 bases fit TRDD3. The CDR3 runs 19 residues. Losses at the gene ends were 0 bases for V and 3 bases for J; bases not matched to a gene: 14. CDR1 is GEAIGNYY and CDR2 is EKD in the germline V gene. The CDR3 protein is CACDTLLTTGGYFADKLIF. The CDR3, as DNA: TGTGCCTGTGACACCCTACTCACTACTGGGGGATATTTTGCCGATAAACTCATCTTT.

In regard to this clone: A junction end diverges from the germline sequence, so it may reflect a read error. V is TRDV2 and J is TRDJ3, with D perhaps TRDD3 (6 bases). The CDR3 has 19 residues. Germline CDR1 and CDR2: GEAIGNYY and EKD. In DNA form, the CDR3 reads TGCGCCTGTGACACCGTTACTGGGAACAGCTCCTGGGACACCCGACAGATGTTTTTC. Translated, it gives CACDTVTGNSSWDTRQMFF.

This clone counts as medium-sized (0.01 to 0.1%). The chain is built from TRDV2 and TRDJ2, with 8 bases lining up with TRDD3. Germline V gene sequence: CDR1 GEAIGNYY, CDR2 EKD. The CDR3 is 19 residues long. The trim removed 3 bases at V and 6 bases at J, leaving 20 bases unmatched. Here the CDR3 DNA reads TGTGCCTGTGACGCGATGTCTGATTGGGGGATTCAATACCCAGCACAACTCTTCTTT. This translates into CACDAMSDWGIQYPAQLFF.

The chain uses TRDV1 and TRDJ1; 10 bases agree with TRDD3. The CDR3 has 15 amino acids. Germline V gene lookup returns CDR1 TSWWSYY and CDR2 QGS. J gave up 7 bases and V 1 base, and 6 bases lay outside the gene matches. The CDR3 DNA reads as TGTGCTCTTGGGGAACGACGGGGGATACGCGGTAAACTCATCTTT. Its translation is CALGERRGIRGKLIF.

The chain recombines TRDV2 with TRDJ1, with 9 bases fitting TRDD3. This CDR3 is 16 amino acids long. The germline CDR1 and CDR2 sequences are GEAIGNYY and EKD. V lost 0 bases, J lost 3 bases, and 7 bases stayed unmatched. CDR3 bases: TGTGCCTGTGACACCTTGGGGGATAAGGACGCCGATAAACTCATCTTT. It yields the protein CACDTLGDKDADKLIF.

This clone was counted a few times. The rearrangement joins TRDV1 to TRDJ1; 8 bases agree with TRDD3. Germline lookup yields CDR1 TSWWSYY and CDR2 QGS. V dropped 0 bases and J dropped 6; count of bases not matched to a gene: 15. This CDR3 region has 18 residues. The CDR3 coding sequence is TGTGCTCTTGGGGAACTTCCCCCCCCTGGGGGAGAAGGGCATAAACTCATCTTT. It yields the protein CALGELPPPGGEGHKLIF.

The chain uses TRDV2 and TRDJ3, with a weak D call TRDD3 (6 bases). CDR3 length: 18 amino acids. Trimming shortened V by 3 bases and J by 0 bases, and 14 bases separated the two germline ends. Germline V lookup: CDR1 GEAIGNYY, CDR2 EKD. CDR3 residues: CACDRGGPFSWDTRQMFF. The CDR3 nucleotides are TGTGCCTGTGACCGCGGGGGACCTTTCTCCTGGGACACCCGACAGATGTTTTTC.

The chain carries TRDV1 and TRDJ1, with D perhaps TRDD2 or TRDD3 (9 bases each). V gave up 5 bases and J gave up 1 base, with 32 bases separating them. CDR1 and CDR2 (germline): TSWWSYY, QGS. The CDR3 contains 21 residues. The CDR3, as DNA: TGTGCTCTTGGGACTCCTTCCTACGTCGCTGGGGGATCTGGGGCCACCGATAAACTCATCTTT. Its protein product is CALGTPSYVAGGSGATDKLIF.

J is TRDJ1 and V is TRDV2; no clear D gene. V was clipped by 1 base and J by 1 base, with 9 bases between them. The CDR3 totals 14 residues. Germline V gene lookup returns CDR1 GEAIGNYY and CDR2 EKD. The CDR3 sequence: CACDTLTSTDKLIF. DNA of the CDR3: TGTGCCTGTGACACACTCACGTCCACCGATAAACTCATCTTT.

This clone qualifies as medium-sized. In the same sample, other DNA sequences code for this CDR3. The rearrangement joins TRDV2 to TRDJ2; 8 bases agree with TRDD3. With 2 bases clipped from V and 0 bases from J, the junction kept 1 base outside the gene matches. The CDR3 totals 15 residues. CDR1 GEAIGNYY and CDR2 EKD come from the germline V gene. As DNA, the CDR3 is TGTGCCTGTGACATACTGGGGGCTTTGACAGCACAACTCTTCTTT. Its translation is CACDILGALTAQLFF.

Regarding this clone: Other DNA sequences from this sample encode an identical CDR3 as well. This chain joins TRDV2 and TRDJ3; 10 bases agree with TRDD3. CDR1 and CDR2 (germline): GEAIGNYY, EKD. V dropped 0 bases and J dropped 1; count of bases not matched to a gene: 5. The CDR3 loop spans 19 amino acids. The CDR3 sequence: CACDTVLGDLSWDTRQMFF. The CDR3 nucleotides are TGTGCCTGTGACACCGTACTGGGGGATCTTTCCTGGGACACCCGACAGATGTTTTTC.

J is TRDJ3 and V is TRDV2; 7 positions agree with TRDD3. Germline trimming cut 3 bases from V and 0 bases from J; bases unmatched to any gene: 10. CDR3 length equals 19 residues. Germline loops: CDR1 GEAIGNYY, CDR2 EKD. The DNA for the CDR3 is TGTGCCTGTGACCCCCTGGGGGTTCAGAGCTCCTGGGACACCCGACAGATGTTTTTC. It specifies CACDPLGVQSSWDTRQMFF.

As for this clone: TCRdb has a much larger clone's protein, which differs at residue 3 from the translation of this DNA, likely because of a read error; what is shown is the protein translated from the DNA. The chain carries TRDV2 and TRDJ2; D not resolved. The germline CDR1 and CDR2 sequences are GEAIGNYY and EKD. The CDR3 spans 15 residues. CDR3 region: CARDTVGTLTAQLFF. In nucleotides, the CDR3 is TGTGCCCGTGACACCGTCGGGACTTTGACAGCACAACTCTTCTTT.

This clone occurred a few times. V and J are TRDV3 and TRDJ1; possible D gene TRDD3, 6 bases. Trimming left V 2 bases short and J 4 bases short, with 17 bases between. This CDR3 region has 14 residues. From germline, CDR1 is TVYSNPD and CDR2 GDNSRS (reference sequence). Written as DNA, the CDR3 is TGTGCCTTTCGAGACCTACACTGGGTCGATAAACTCATCTTT. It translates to CAFRDLHWVDKLIF. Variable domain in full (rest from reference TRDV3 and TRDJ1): CDKVTQSSPDQTVASGSEVVLLCTYDTVYSNPDLFWYRIRPDYSFQFVFYGDNSRSEGADFTQGRFSVKHILTQKAFHLVISPVRTEDSATYYCAFRDLHWVDKLIFGKGTRVTVEP.

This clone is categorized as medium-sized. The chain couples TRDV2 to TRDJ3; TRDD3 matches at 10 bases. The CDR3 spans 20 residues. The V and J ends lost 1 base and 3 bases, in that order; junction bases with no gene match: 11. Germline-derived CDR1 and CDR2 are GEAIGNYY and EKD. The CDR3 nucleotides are TGTGCCTGTGACACTTTGGGGGATACAGGTCGGCGCTGGGACACCCGACAGATGTTTTTC. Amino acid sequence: CACDTLGDTGRRWDTRQMFF.

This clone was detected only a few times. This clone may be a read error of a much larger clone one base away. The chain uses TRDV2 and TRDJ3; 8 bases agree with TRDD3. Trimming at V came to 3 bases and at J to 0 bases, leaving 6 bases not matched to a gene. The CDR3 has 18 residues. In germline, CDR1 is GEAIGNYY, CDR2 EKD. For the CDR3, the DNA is TGTGCCTGTGACGTACTGGGGGCTAGCTCCTGGGACACCCGACAGATGTTTTTC. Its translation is CACDVLGASSWDTRQMFF.

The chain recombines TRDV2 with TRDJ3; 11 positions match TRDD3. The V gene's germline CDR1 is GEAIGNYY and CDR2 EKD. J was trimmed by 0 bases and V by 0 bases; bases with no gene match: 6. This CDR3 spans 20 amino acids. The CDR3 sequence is CACDTVLGDNSSWDTRQMFF. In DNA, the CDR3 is TGTGCCTGTGACACCGTACTGGGGGATAACAGCTCCTGGGACACCCGACAGATGTTTTTC.

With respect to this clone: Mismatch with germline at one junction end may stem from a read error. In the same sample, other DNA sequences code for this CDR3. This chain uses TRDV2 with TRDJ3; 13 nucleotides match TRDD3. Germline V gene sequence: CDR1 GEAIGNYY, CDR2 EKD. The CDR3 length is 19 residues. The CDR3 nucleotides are TGTGCCTGTGACATACTGGGGGATACGAGCTCCTGGGACACCCGACAGATGTTCTTC. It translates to CACDILGDTSSWDTRQMFF.

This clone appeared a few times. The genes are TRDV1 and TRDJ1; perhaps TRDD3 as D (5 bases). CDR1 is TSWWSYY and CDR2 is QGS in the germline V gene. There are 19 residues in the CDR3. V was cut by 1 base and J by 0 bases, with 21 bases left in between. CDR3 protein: CALGEHRVRGQLYTDKLIF. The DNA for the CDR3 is TGTGCTCTTGGGGAACATCGGGTGCGGGGGCAACTCTACACCGATAAACTCATCTTT.

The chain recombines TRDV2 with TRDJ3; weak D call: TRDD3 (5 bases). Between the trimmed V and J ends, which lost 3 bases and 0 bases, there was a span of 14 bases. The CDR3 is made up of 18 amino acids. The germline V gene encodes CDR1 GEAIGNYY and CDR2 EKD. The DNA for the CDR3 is TGTGCCTGTGACTACGGCGGGGACGTCTCCTGGGACACCCGACAGATGTTTTTC. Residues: CACDYGGDVSWDTRQMFF.

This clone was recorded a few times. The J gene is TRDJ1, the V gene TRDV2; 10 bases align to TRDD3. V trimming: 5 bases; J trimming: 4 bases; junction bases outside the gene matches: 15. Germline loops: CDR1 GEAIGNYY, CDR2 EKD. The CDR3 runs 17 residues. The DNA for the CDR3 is TGTGCCTGTGTCCCTCTGGAATTGGGGGATACATACGATAAACTCATCTTT. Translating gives CACVPLELGDTYDKLIF.